What follows describes a single TCR beta chain. Germline CDR1 and CDR2: DFQATT and SNEGSKA (reference sequence). The CDR3 length is 12 residues. The ends were cut back, 8 bases at V and 4 bases at J, with 11 bases in the middle. This entry is derived from a study of identical twins' blood T cells. TCRdb re-called the 5' RACE reads with MiXCR, one entry per CDR3 protein. The sample includes 300,000 to 450,000 distinct CDR3 sequences, around 30% of them seen just once. The J gene is TRBJ2-2, the V gene TRBV20-1; no definite D call. Material: PBMCs. This clonotype originated in a woman aged 18 to 50 in good health. In nucleotides, the CDR3 is TGCAGTTCTCTCGGTTCCACCGGGGAGCTGTTTTTT. This encodes CSSLGSTGELFF.